This section outlines one T cell receptor beta chain sequence together with its context. This sample was taken from a study of T-cell memory formation after mild COVID-19. The V end lost 2 bases, the J end lost 7 bases, and 12 bases lay between the germline ends. The CDR3 is 14 amino acids. Germline CDR1 and CDR2: SGDLS and YYNGEE. In TCRdb, the 5' RACE reads were re-called with MiXCR into one record per CDR3 protein. The sample carries fewer than 250,000 distinct CDR3 sequences, about 18% recorded once. The chain employs TRBV9 and TRBJ1-4; no clear D. This TCR was recovered from an adult woman who had mild COVID-19 (a few samples of this study predate the infection). Cell type and time point are not known. The sample comprised PBMCs or a T cell subset sorted from them (not recorded which). The CDR3: CASSVGGGSEKLFF. For the CDR3, the DNA is TGTGCCAGCAGCGTGGGTGGTGGAAGTGAAAAACTGTTTTTT.